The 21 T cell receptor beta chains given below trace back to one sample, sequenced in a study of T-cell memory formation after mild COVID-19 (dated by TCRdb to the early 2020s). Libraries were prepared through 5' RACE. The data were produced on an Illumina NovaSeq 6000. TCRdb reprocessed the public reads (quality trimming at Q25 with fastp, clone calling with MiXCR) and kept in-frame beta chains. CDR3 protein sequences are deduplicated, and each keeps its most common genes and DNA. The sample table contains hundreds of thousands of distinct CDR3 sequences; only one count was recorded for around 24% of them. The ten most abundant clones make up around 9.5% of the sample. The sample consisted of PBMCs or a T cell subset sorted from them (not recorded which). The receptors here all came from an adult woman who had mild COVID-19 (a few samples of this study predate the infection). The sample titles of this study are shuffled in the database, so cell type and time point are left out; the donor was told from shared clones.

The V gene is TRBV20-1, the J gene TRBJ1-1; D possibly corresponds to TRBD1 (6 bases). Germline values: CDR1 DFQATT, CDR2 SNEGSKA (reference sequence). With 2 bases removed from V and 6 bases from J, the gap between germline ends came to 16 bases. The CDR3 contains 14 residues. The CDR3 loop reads CSARNKGRGPEAFF. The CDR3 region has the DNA TGCAGTGCTAGAAATAAGGGCAGGGGACCTGAAGCTTTCTTT.

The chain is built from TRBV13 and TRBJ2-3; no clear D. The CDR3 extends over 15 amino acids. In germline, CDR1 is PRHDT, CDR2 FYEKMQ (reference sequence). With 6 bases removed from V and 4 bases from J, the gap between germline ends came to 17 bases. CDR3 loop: CASRPSWSPPDTQYF. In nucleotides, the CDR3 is TGTGCCAGCAGGCCCTCCTGGAGCCCCCCAGATACGCAGTATTTT.

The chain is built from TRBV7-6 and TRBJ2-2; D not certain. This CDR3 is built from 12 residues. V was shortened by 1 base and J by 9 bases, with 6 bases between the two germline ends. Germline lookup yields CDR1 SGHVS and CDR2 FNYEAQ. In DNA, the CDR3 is TGTGCCAGCAGCTTAGACTGGAGGGAGCTGTTTTTT. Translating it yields CASSLDWRELFF.

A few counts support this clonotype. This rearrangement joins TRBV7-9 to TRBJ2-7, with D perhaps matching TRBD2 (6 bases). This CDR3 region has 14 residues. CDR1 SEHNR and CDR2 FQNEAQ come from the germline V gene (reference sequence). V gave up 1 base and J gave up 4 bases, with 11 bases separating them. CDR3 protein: CASSLDAGIYEQYF. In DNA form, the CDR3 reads TGTGCCAGCAGCTTAGATGCGGGGATTTACGAGCAGTACTTC.

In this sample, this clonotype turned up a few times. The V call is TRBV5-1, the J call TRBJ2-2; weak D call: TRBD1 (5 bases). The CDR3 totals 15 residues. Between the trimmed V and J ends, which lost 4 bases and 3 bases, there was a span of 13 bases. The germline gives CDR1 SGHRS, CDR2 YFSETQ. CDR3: CASSPVDTYTGELFF. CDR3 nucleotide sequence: TGCGCCAGCAGCCCAGTGGACACCTACACCGGGGAGCTGTTTTTT.

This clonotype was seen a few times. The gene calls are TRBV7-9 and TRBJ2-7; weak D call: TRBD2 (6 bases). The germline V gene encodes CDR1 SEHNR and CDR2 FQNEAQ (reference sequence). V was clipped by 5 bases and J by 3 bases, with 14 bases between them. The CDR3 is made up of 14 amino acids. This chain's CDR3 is CASSRDLGIYEQYF. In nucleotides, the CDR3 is TGTGCCAGCAGCCGGGACTTGGGGATCTACGAGCAGTACTTC.

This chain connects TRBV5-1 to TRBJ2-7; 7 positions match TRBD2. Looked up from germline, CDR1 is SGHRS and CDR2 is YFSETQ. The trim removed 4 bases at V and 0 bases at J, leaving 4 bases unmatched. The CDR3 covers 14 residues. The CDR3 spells CASSREGISYEQYF. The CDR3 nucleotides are TGCGCCAGCAGCAGGGAGGGCATCTCCTACGAGCAGTACTTC.

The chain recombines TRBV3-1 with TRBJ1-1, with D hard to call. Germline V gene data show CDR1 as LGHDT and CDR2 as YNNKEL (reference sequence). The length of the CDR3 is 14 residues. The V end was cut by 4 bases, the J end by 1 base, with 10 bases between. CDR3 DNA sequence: TGTGCCAGCAGCCTTACCTCCGGGAACACTGAAGCTTTCTTT. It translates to CASSLTSGNTEAFF.

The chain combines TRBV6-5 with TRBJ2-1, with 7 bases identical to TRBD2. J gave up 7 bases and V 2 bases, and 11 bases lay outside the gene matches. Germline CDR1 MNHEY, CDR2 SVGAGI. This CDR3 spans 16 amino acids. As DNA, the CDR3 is TGTGCCAGCAGTTACGAAGGGAGGGGAAGGGGTAATGAGCAGTTCTTC. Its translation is CASSYEGRGRGNEQFF.

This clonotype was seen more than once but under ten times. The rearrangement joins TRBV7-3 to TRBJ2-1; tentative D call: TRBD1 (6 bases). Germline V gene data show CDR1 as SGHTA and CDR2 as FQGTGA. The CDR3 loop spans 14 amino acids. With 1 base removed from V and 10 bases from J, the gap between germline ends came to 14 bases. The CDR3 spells CASSLNPLGTEQFF. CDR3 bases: TGTGCCAGCAGCTTAAACCCCCTGGGGACAGAGCAGTTCTTC. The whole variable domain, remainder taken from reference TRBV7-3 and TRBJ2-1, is GAGVSQTPSNKVTEKGKYVELRCDPISGHTALYWYRQSLGQGPEFLIYFQGTGAADDSGLPNDRFFAVRPEGSVSTLKIQRTERGDSAVYLCASSLNPLGTEQFFGPGTRLTVL.

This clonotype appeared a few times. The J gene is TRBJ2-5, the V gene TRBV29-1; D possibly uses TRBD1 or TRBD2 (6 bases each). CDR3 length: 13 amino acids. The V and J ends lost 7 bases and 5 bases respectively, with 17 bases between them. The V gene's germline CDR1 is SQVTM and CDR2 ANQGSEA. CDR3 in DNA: TGCAGCGCCGGGCCCGGGGGCGCGGAGACCCAGTACTTC. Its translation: CSAGPGGAETQYF.

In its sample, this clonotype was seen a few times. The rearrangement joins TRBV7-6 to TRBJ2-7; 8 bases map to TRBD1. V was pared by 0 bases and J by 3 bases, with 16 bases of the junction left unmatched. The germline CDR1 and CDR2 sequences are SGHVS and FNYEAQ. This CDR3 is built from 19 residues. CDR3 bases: TGTGCCAGCAGCTTAGCGCTTTCCTCCCGGACAGGGAGATACTACGAGCAGTACTTC. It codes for CASSLALSSRTGRYYEQYF.

CDR3 residues: CASSSRGVKEKLFF. CDR3 in DNA: TGTGCCAGCAGCTCCAGGGGGGTTAAGGAAAAACTGTTTTTT. V and J are TRBV7-9 and TRBJ1-4; TRBD1 aligns across 7 bases. Germline values: CDR1 SEHNR, CDR2 FQNEAQ (reference sequence). This CDR3 is built from 14 residues. V lost 4 bases to trimming and J lost 8 bases; unmatched junction nucleotides: 7.

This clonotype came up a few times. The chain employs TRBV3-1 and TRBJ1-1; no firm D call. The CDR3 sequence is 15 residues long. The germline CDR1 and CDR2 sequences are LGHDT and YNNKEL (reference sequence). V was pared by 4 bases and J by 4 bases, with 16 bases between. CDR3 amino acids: CASSPSRASLTEAFF. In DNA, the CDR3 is TGTGCCAGCAGCCCAAGCCGAGCGTCGCTCACTGAAGCTTTCTTT.

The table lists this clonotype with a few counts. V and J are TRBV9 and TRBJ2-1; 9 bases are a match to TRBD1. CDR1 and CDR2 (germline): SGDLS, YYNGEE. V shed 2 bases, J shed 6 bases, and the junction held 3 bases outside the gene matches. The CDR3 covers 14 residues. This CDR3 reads CASSVSGQGNEQFF. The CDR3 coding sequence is TGTGCCAGCAGCGTCTCGGGACAGGGCAATGAGCAGTTCTTC.

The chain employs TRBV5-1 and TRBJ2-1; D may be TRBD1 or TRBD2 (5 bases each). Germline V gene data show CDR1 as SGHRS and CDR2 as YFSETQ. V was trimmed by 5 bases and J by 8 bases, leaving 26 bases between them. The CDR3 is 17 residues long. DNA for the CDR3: TGCGCCAGCAGTCTTCGGCCCGGGACCCCGCCCGGCGATGAGCAGTTCTTC. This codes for CASSLRPGTPPGDEQFF.

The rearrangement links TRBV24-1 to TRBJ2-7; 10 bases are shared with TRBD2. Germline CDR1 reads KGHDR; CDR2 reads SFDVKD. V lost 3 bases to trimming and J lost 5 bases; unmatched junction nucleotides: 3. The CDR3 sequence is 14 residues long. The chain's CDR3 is CATSDGSGGNEQYF. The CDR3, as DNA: TGTGCCACCAGTGATGGTAGCGGGGGGAACGAGCAGTACTTC.

CDR3 amino acids: CASSPPAGSDRDTQYF. In DNA form, the CDR3 reads TGTGCCAGCAGCCCGCCAGCGGGGTCGGACAGGGATACGCAGTATTTT. This sequence joins TRBV13 and TRBJ2-3, with D perhaps given as TRBD1 or TRBD2 (7 bases each). The germline V gene has CDR1 PRHDT and CDR2 FYEKMQ (reference sequence). The CDR3 totals 16 residues. Trimming left V 5 bases short and J 6 bases short, with 21 bases between.

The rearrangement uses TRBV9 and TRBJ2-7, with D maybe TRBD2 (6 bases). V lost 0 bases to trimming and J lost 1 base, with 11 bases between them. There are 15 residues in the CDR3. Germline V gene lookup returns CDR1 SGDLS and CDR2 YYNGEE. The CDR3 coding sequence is TGTGCCAGCAGCGTAGGGGGGAGGAGTTCCTACGAGCAGTACTTC. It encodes CASSVGGRSSYEQYF.

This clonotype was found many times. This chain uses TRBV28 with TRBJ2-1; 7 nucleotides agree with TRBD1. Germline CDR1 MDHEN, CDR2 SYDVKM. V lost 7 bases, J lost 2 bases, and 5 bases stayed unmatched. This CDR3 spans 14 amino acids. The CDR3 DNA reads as TGTGCCAGCATCCCCGGGACAGCCTACAATGAGCAGTTCTTC. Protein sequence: CASIPGTAYNEQFF.

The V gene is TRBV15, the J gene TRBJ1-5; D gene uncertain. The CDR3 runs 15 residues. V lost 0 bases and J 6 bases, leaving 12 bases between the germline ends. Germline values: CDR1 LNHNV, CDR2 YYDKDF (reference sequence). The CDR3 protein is CATSRDRATGQPQHF. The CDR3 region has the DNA TGTGCCACCAGCAGAGATCGAGCTACGGGTCAGCCCCAGCATTTT.